These 12 T cell receptor beta chains share one sample of origin, sequenced in a study of T cells in Graves' hyperthyroidism and ophthalmopathy. Amplification of TCR beta CDR3 regions was performed using RNA transcripts as template. Researchers ran a first-round RT-PCR on the TCR CDR3 using the HTBI primer set. One entry per CDR3 protein results from TCRdb running MiXCR on the multiplex PCR reads. Of 730,000 or so distinct CDR3 sequences in the sample, around 20% were seen once. The specimen sequenced was blood. These receptors were collected from a woman in her forties or fifties with Graves' hyperthyroidism that later progressed to Graves' ophthalmopathy.

This clonotype was detected many times. This chain connects TRBV2 to TRBJ1-2; the D is unclear. The length of the CDR3 is 16 residues. Trimming took off 1 base at V and 5 bases at J, with 17 bases between the two ends. Germline V lookup: CDR1 SNHLY, CDR2 FYNNEI. CDR3 coding DNA: TGTGCCAGCAGTGAAGGCTTATCAGGTCTTCGGTATGGCTACACCTTC. Its protein is CASSEGLSGLRYGYTF.

A few counts support this clonotype. The chain employs TRBV11-2 and TRBJ2-1; no reliable D call. Germline V CDR1 and CDR2: SGHAT, FQNNGV. The V end lost 5 bases, the J end lost 7 bases, and 15 bases lay between the germline ends. The CDR3 spans 14 residues. The CDR3 DNA reads as TGTGCCAGCAGCCCCCATAGGGCAAGGAATGAGCAGTTCTTC. Protein sequence: CASSPHRARNEQFF.

A few counts support this clonotype. This chain connects TRBV12-5 to TRBJ1-2; 8 bases fit TRBD1. This CDR3 is 14 amino acids long. V gave up 5 bases and J gave up 5 bases; unmatched junction bases: 7. Germline-derived CDR1 and CDR2 are LGHNT and FRNRAP. The DNA of the CDR3 is TGTGCTAGTGGTGCACCGGGACAGGCATATGGCTACACCTTC. Protein: CASGAPGQAYGYTF. The full variable domain, its missing parts supplied by reference TRBV12-5 and TRBJ1-2, is DARVTQTPRHKVTEMGQEVTMRCQPILGHNTVFWYRQTMMQGLELLAYFRNRAPLDDSGMPKDRFSAEMPDATLATLKIQPSEPRDSAVYFCASGAPGQAYGYTFGSGTRLTVV.

This clonotype was seen many times. This sequence joins TRBV5-1 and TRBJ2-1, with a possible D match to TRBD1 (6 bases). Trimming took 1 base from V and 6 from J, leaving 17 bases between them. Germline CDR1 and CDR2: SGHRS and YFSETQ. The CDR3 spans 16 residues. CDR3 protein: CASSLQGFLGSNEQFF. The CDR3 DNA reads TGCGCCAGCAGCTTGCAGGGGTTCCTTGGGAGCAATGAGCAGTTCTTC.

This clonotype was detected many times. The genes are TRBV27 and TRBJ2-7, with a weak D call TRBD1 (6 bases). CDR1 is MNHEY, CDR2 SMNVEV, per germline (reference sequence). CDR3 size: 14 residues. Trimming left V 3 bases short and J 2 bases short, with 11 bases between. The CDR3, as DNA: TGTGCCAGCAGTTTTCTAGCAGGGGCCTACGAGCAGTACTTC. It yields the protein CASSFLAGAYEQYF.

The V call is TRBV5-1, the J call TRBJ2-1, with 8 bases lining up with TRBD2. Germline V gives CDR1 SGHRS, CDR2 YFSETQ. This CDR3 contains 15 residues. V dropped 5 bases and J dropped 2; count of bases not matched to a gene: 6. The CDR3 DNA sequence: TGCGCCAGCAGTTTTACTAGCGGAGCCTACAATGAGCAGTTCTTC. Protein sequence: CASSFTSGAYNEQFF.

The chain has TRBV29-1 and TRBJ1-1; D not resolved. Trimming removed 4 bases at V and 5 bases at J, with 11 bases between. Germline lookup yields CDR1 SQVTM and CDR2 ANQGSEA. This CDR3 comprises 12 residues. CDR3 residues: CSVGTLGTEAFF. CDR3 in DNA: TGCAGCGTTGGTACCCTGGGGACTGAAGCTTTCTTT.

This clonotype was observed a few times. The rearrangement joins TRBV7-2 to TRBJ1-2; D unresolved. Germline V lookup: CDR1 SGHTA, CDR2 FQGNSA. The V and J ends lost 7 bases and 0 bases respectively, with 15 bases between them. The CDR3 totals 15 residues. CDR3 in amino acids: CASNQGRRANYGYTF. Written as DNA, the CDR3 is TGTGCCAGCAATCAAGGACGGCGAGCTAACTATGGCTACACCTTC.

The rearrangement joins TRBV6-1 to TRBJ2-5; D remains ambiguous. V was trimmed by 4 bases and J by 0 bases, leaving 15 bases between them. CDR3 length equals 16 residues. Germline CDR1 is MNHNS and CDR2 is SASEGT. The CDR3 coding sequence is TGTGCCAGCAGTGTGGTGAATTCGAAGTACCAAGAGACCCAGTACTTC. Translating it yields CASSVVNSKYQETQYF.

This clonotype was found a few times. The chain is built from TRBV13 and TRBJ2-1; TRBD2 matches at 16 bases. After removal of 5 bases from V and 5 bases from J, the junction contained 15 bases not matched to a gene. This CDR3 region has 20 residues. Germline CDR1 PRHDT, CDR2 FYEKMQ (reference sequence). The CDR3 protein is CASSGDPGLAGGIEDNEQFF. Here the CDR3 DNA reads TGTGCCAGCAGCGGAGACCCGGGACTAGCGGGGGGGATCGAGGACAATGAGCAGTTCTTC.

The sample holds a few counts of this clonotype. This chain uses TRBV9 with TRBJ2-1; D might be TRBD2 (6 bases). Germline values: CDR1 SGDLS, CDR2 YYNGEE. This CDR3 region has 18 residues. V lost 2 bases and J lost 0, with 18 bases in between. CDR3 nucleotides: TGTGCCAGCAGCGTGTTTTTGGCGGGGCCGGGCTCCTACAATGAGCAGTTCTTC. This codes for CASSVFLAGPGSYNEQFF.

This clonotype was found a few times. CDR3 sequence (DNA): TGTGCCAGCAGCTTGCTCGGGGACAGGAGGGGAGAAAAACTGTTTTTT. It encodes CASSLLGDRRGEKLFF. The chain joins TRBV5-6 to TRBJ1-4; 8 bases map to TRBD1. J lost 8 bases, V lost 1 base, and 10 bases had no gene match. This CDR3 is built from 16 residues. CDR1 is SGHDT, CDR2 YYEEEE, per germline.